A single T cell receptor (beta chain) is shown here with its context. The antigen is not known. The data originate from a study of tumor-infiltrating lymphocytes in localized non-small cell lung cancer. Points from the study as a whole: Different pieces of the same tissue went to different assays, confounding technical variation with intratumor heterogeneity. Only some patients had TCR sequencing, depending on available tissue.

Sequencing used immunoSEQ multiplex PCR; TCRdb keeps in-frame clones, though not all of them. Among 11,000 or so clones listed, roughly 85% were seen once. The CDR3 length is 16 residues. V trimming: 3 bases; J trimming: 5 bases; junction bases outside the gene matches: 9. Germline CDR1 reads LGHNA; CDR2 reads YSLEER. The V call is TRBV4-3, the J call TRBJ2-2; 7 nucleotides agree with TRBD2. The sequence came from a human donor with non-small cell lung cancer. Source material: uninvolved lung tissue not adjacent to the tumor. Here the CDR3 reads CASSHTGGERTGELFF. The DNA for the CDR3 is TGCGCCAGCAGCCATACGGGGGGTGAAAGAACCGGGGAGCTGTTTTTT.